These 17 T cell receptor beta chains were sequenced from one sample in a study of blood T cell repertoires in COVID-19. TCRdb's copy holds only in-frame clones and misses some; the assay was immunoSEQ multiplex PCR. The data show 25,000 to 35,000 clones, around 93% seen once. The sequenced sample consisted of peripheral blood. The origin of the receptors is a human donor in a cohort sampled during active COVID-19.

In nucleotides, the CDR3 is TGTGCCAGCAGCGATGGGGGCGACTATGGCTACACCTTC. It yields the protein CASSDGGDYGYTF. The chain combines TRBV9 with TRBJ1-2; TRBD1 might be the D (6 bases). V lost 3 bases and J lost 3, with 9 bases in between. The CDR3 totals 13 residues. Germline V lookup: CDR1 SGDLS, CDR2 YYNGEE.

V is TRBV6-6 and J is TRBJ1-5; D remains unclear. The CDR3 length is 16 residues. The V and J ends lost 3 bases and 3 bases respectively, with 15 bases between them. Germline V gives CDR1 MNHNY, CDR2 SVGAGI (reference sequence). In DNA form, the CDR3 reads TGTGCCAGCAGTTATCGGCAGACACTCTTCAATCAGCCCCAGCATTTT. Encoded protein: CASSYRQTLFNQPQHF.

V is TRBV27 and J is TRBJ1-2; D is ambiguous. Germline CDR1 MNHEY, CDR2 SMNVEV (reference sequence). V lost 8 bases, J lost 4 bases, and 11 bases lay in between. The CDR3 is 12 amino acids. In DNA form, the CDR3 reads TGTGCCAGCCGTAGCGGTACCTATGGCTACACCTTC. This encodes CASRSGTYGYTF.

The chain couples TRBV7-9 to TRBJ2-3; unclear D gene. The CDR3 length is 12 residues. Germline V gene lookup returns CDR1 SEHNR and CDR2 FQNEAQ (reference sequence). Trimming took 3 bases from V and 4 from J, leaving 5 bases between them. CDR3 loop: CASSFSPDTQYF. DNA for the CDR3: TGTGCCAGCAGCTTCAGTCCAGATACGCAGTATTTT.

The chain joins TRBV18 to TRBJ1-5; 10 nucleotides agree with TRBD1. Germline trimming cut 6 bases from V and 3 bases from J; bases unmatched to any gene: 8. CDR1 is KGHSH and CDR2 is LQKENI in the germline V gene. The CDR3 covers 16 residues. The CDR3 sequence: CASSPTGTGVNQPQHF. In DNA form, the CDR3 reads TGTGCCAGCTCGCCCACAGGGACAGGGGTCAATCAGCCCCAGCATTTT.

This rearrangement joins TRBV7-8 to TRBJ1-2; tentatively, D is TRBD1 (5 bases). The CDR3 runs to 14 residues. The V gene lost 1 base and the J gene lost 7 bases, with 13 bases spanning the gap. Germline-derived CDR1 and CDR2 are SGHVS and FQNEAQ. The CDR3 loop is CASSLVAGGSGYTF. CDR3 DNA sequence: TGTGCCAGCAGCTTAGTAGCGGGGGGGTCTGGCTACACCTTC.

The chain links TRBV5-1 to TRBJ1-5, with 9 positions matching TRBD1. The CDR3 sequence is 19 residues long. Germline loops: CDR1 SGHRS, CDR2 YFSETQ. V gave up 4 bases and J gave up 1 base; unmatched junction bases: 15. CDR3 DNA sequence: TGCGCCAGCAGCAGAATCCGGGACAGGGTCTTAGTCAGCAATCAGCCCCAGCATTTT. Translating it yields CASSRIRDRVLVSNQPQHF.

V is TRBV7-9 and J is TRBJ2-7, with TRBD1 as a possible D gene (7 bases). The CDR3 has 15 amino acids. Trimming shortened V by 2 bases and J by 3 bases, and 14 bases separated the two germline ends. Germline loops: CDR1 SEHNR, CDR2 FQNEAQ (reference sequence). CDR3: CASSLSGGTDYEQYV. CDR3 nucleotide sequence: TGTGCCAGCAGCTTAAGTGGGGGGACAGACTACGAGCAGTACGTC.

The chain uses TRBV19 and TRBJ1-1; D is ambiguous. CDR3 length: 16 residues. In germline, CDR1 is LNHDA, CDR2 SQIVND (reference sequence). V lost 5 bases and J 0 bases, leaving 16 bases between the germline ends. The CDR3 DNA follows: TGTGCCAGTAGTCTGGGAGTTAGTCGGATGAACACTGAAGCTTTCTTT. Its protein product is CASSLGVSRMNTEAFF.

The genes are TRBV7-2 and TRBJ1-2, with 8 bases that match TRBD1. Germline CDR1 SGHTA, CDR2 FQGNSA. Trimming cost V 6 bases and J 7 bases; bases outside gene matches: 13. This CDR3 region has 15 residues. The CDR3 coding sequence is TGTGCCAGCAGTTACCAGCCCCAGGGGGCTAGTGGCTACACCTTC. The encoded protein is CASSYQPQGASGYTF.

The chain employs TRBV19 and TRBJ1-5, with TRBD1 matching over 8 bases. Germline V gene data show CDR1 as LNHDA and CDR2 as SQIVND (reference sequence). The CDR3 is 14 residues long. After removal of 8 bases from V and 7 bases from J, the junction contained 10 bases not matched to a gene. CDR3 protein: CASLAGGLRQPQHF. The CDR3 DNA reads as TGTGCCAGTTTAGCAGGGGGCTTAAGGCAGCCCCAGCATTTT. The whole variable domain, filled in from reference TRBV19 and TRBJ1-5, reads DGGITQSPKYLFRKEGQNVTLSCEQNLNHDAMYWYRQDPGQGLRLIYYSQIVNDFQKGDIAEGYSVSREKKESFPLTVTSAQKNPTAFYLCASLAGGLRQPQHFGDGTRLSIL.

The chain has TRBV28 and TRBJ1-2; D call uncertain. The CDR3 extends over 11 amino acids. Germline-derived CDR1 and CDR2 are MDHEN and SYDVKM. Trimming took off 6 bases at V and 5 bases at J, with 7 bases between the two ends. The CDR3 here is CASSSSYGYTF. The DNA of the CDR3 is TGTGCCAGCAGCTCCTCGTATGGCTACACCTTC.

The chain links TRBV18 to TRBJ2-3; D is unclear. The CDR3 length is 13 residues. The germline V gene has CDR1 KGHSH and CDR2 LQKENI. With 6 bases removed from V and 1 base from J, the gap between germline ends came to 8 bases. The CDR3 nucleotides read TGTGCCAGCTCCCAGGTAGGCACAGATACGCAGTATTTT. It translates to CASSQVGTDTQYF.

This clone was detected a few times. The chain employs TRBV18 and TRBJ2-2; weak D call: TRBD1 (6 bases). The CDR3 contains 15 residues. Germline V lookup: CDR1 KGHSH, CDR2 LQKENI. Trimming shortened V by 3 bases and J by 4 bases, and 12 bases separated the two germline ends. CDR3 coding DNA: TGTGCCAGCTCACCTTTTCAGGGGTCCACCGGGGAGCTGTTTTTT. Translated, it gives CASSPFQGSTGELFF.

The CDR3 DNA sequence: TGTGCCAGTAGGGGGACAGGGAACCAGCCCCAGCATTTT. Encoded protein: CASRGTGNQPQHF. The chain is built from TRBV19 and TRBJ1-5; TRBD1 matches at 9 bases. The CDR3 totals 13 residues. The V and J ends lost 6 bases and 7 bases, in that order; junction bases with no gene match: 4. CDR1 and CDR2 from the germline V gene are LNHDA and SQIVND (reference sequence).

This chain joins TRBV27 and TRBJ2-1; 8 bases map to TRBD1. CDR1 is MNHEY and CDR2 is SMNVEV in the germline V gene (reference sequence). There are 14 residues in the CDR3. Trimming at V came to 5 bases and at J to 7 bases, leaving 7 bases not matched to a gene. The CDR3, as DNA: TGTGCCAGCAGTACCCCCGACAGGGGAAATGAGCAGTTCTTC. Amino acid sequence: CASSTPDRGNEQFF.

The chain couples TRBV11-2 to TRBJ2-3, with 9 positions matching TRBD2. Germline CDR1 SGHAT, CDR2 FQNNGV. The CDR3 is made up of 17 amino acids. The J segment lost 5 bases and the V segment lost 5 bases, leaving 14 bases of the junction unmatched. CDR3 residues: CASSPQILAGWGDTQYF. The CDR3 bases are TGTGCCAGCAGCCCGCAGATACTAGCGGGCTGGGGAGATACGCAGTATTTT.